The T cell receptor (beta chain) under discussion was sequenced for a study of glioma-infiltrating T cells after dendritic cell vaccination. The wider study: Samples are from glioblastoma patients in Phase I and II dendritic cell vaccine trials. The vaccine used monocyte-derived dendritic cells pulsed overnight with autologous tumor lysate.

Indicated time point: after dendritic cell vaccination, including at tumor progression/relapse. V lost 0 bases and J lost 0, with 12 bases in between. The germline CDR1 and CDR2 sequences are SGHRS and YFSETQ. This CDR3 is 16 amino acids long. Amplification used 60 V beta primers and 13 J beta primers. Clones were sequenced by immunoSEQ multiplex PCR, and TCRdb holds only the in-frame ones, with some missing. The sample yields 99,000 or so clones, 90% seen once. The chain couples TRBV5-1 to TRBJ1-2; D is ambiguous. This sequence was found in a human donor with glioblastoma. Sequencing used blood, obtained after dendritic cell vaccination. This CDR3 is CASSLGGALANYGYTF. Here the CDR3 DNA reads TGCGCCAGCAGCTTGGGCGGCGCTTTAGCTAACTATGGCTACACCTTC.